This TCR beta chain was sequenced for a study of regulatory T cells in long-lasting Graves disease. General study results and limits: Preferential use of TRBV28, TRBJ1-2 and TRBJ2-5 was seen in persistent disease.

The germline V gene has CDR1 MNHEY and CDR2 SVGEGT. Losses at the gene ends were 6 bases for V and 5 bases for J; bases not matched to a gene: 5. The CDR3 consists of 13 residues. This clonotype occurred many times. Its antigen is unknown. Time point here: persistent/refractory GD, antithyroid drugs over 5 years with positive TRAb. From PBMCs, RNA was extracted and then used to make the TCR library. Patient provenance is recorded as an endocrinology department in Xi'an, China. Arm-PCR of CDR3 regions and iRepertoire HTBI primers were used to build TCR beta libraries. TCRdb passed the multiplex PCR reads through MiXCR, listing each CDR3 protein once. The table has about 400,000 distinct CDR3 sequences, less than 25% seen once.

The TCR sequence derives from a female donor with Graves disease. The material sequenced was peripheral blood mononuclear cells (PBMCs), taken when the disease was refractory, from a patient treated with antithyroid drugs. The chain uses TRBV6-2 or TRBV6-3 and TRBJ2-5; 8 nucleotides agree with TRBD1. This CDR3 reads CASRGQGGETQYF. In DNA, the CDR3 is TGTGCCAGCAGAGGACAGGGTGGGGAGACCCAGTACTTC.